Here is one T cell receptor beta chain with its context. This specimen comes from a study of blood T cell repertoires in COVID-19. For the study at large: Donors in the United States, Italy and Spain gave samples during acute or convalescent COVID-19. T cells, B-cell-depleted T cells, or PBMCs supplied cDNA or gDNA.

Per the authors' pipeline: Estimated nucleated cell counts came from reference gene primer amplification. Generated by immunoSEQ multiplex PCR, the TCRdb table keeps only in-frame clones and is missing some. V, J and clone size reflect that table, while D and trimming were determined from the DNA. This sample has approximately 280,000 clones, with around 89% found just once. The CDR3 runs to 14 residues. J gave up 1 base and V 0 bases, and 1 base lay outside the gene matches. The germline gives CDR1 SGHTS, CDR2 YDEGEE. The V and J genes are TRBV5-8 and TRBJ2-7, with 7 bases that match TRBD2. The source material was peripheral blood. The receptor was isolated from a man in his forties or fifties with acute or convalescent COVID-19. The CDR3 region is CASSLAGGSYEQYF. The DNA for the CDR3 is TGTGCCAGCAGCTTGGCGGGGGGATCCTACGAGCAGTACTTC.